This T cell receptor beta chain was found in a study of blood T cell repertoires in COVID-19. The CDR3 sequence is 13 residues long. CDR1 is ENHRY, CDR2 SYGVKD, per germline. With 6 bases clipped from V and 8 bases from J, the junction kept 9 bases outside the gene matches. Repertoires were generated with immunoSEQ multiplex PCR, while TCRdb's copy carries only in-frame clones and drops some. The repertoire includes 100,000 to 150,000 clones, roughly 83% of them detected once, and approximately 5.3% sits in the top ten. The sequence was collected from a human donor in a cohort sampled during active COVID-19. Sequenced: peripheral blood. V and J are TRBV10-3 and TRBJ1-1; 7 positions match TRBD1. The CDR3 DNA sequence: TGTGCCATCAGCCCGACAGGGCTTGGGGAAGCTTTCTTT. Translating it yields CAISPTGLGEAFF.